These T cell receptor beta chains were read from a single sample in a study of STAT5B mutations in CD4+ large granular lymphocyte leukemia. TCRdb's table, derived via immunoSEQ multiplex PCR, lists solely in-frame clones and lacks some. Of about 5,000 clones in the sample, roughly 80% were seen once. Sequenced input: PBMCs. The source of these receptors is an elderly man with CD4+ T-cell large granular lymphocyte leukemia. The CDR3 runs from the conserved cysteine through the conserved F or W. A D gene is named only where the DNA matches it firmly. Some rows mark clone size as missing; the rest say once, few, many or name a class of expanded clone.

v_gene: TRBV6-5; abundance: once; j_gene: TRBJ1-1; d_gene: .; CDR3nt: TGTGCCAGCAGTTACAGAAGCGACGGCACTGAAGCTTTCTTT; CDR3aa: CASSYRSDGTEAFF
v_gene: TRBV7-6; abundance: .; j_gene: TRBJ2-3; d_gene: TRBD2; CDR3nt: TGTGCCAGCAGCTCCTCCACCCGACTAGCGGATTCCACAGATACGCAGTATTTT; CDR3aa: CASSSSTRLADSTDTQYF
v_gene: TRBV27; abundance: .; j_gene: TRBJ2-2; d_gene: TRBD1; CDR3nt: TGTGCCAGCACCTCGAGGGGACAGGCGGGGAACACCGGGGAGCTGTTTTTT; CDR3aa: CASTSRGQAGNTGELFF
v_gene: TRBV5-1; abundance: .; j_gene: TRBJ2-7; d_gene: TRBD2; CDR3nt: TGCGCCAGCAGCTTGGTCGGGGAGGGGAGCTACGAGCAGTACTTC; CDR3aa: CASSLVGEGSYEQYF
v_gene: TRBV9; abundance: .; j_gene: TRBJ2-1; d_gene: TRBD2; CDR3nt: TGTGCCAGCAGCGTAAGAGCGGGAGGGCCGAAGAATGAGCAGTTCTTC; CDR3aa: CASSVRAGGPKNEQFF
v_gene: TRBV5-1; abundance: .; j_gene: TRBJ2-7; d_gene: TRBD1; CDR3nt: TGCGCCAGCAGCTTGGGACAGGGGCCCTACGAGCAGTACTTC; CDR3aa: CASSLGQGPYEQYF
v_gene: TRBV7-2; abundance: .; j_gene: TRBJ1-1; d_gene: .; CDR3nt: TGTGCCAGCAGCTTAGTATCGGGGGGAGGGGTAGCCGAAGCTTTCTTT; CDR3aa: CASSLVSGGGVAEAFF
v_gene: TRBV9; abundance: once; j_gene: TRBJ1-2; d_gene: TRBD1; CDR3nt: TGTGCCAGCAGCGTATTTGTGACAGGGATTTTATATGGCTACACCTTC; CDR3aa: CASSVFVTGILYGYTF
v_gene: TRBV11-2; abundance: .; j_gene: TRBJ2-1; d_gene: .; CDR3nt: TGTGCCAGCAGCTTAGGACCAGACCTTAACTCCTACAATGAGCAGTTCTTC; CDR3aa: CASSLGPDLNSYNEQFF
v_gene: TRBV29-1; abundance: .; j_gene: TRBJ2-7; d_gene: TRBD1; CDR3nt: TGCAGCTCCTCCGGGACAGGGAACCACGAGCAGTACTTC; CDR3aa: CSSSGTGNHEQYF
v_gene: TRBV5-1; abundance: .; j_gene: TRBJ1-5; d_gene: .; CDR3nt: TGCGCCAGCAGCTTGGAAGGCAGGGGTGGCAATCAGCCCCAGCATTTT; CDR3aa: CASSLEGRGGNQPQHF
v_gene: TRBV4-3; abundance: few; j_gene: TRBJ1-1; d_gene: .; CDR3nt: TGCGCCAGCAGCCAAGATGGCCGGGGAGCAGAAGAAGCTTTCTTT; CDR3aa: CASSQDGRGAEEAFF
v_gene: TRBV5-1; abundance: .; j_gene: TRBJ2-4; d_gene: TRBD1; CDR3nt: TGCGCCAGCAGCTTTGGTTGGGACAGAAAGATTCAATTAGCCAAAAACATTCAGTACTTC; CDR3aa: CASSFGWDRKIQLAKNIQYF
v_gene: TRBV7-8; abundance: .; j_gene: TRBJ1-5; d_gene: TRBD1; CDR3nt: TGTGCCAGCAGCTTAGCCACAGGGGATTTACAGCCCCAGCATTTT; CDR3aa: CASSLATGDLQPQHF
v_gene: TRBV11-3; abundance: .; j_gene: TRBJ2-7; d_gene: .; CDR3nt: TGTGCCAGCAGCTCTCCACAGGGCTACGAGCAGTACTTC; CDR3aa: CASSSPQGYEQYF
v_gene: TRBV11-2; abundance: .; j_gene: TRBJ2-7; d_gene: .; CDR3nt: TGTGCCAGCAGCTTAGGTCGCGGGGTCCCCTACGAGCAGTACTTC; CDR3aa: CASSLGRGVPYEQYF
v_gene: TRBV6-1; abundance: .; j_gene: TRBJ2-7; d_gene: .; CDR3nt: TGTGCCAGCAGTGGAAACAGGGATTACCTGGAGCAGTACTTC; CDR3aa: CASSGNRDYLEQYF
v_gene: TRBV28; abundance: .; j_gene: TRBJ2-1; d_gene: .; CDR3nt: TGTGCCAGCAGTTTCCTGGATGAGCAGTTCTTC; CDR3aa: CASSFLDEQFF
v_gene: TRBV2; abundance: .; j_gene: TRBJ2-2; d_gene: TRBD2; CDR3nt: TGTGCCAGCACTCCTGGACTAGCGGGAGGCACCACCGGGGAGCTGTTTTTT; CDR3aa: CASTPGLAGGTTGELFF
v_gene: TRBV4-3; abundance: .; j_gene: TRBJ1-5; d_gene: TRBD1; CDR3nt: TGCGCCAGCAGCCCACGGACAGGGGCCGCCCAGCATTTT; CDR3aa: CASSPRTGAAQHF
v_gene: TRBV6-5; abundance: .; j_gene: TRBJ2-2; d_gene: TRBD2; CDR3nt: TGTGCCAGCAGGCCCCCGGGACTAGCCCCCGGGGAGCTGTTTTTT; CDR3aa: CASRPPGLAPGELFF
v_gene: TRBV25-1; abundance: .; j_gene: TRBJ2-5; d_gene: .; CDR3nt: TGTGCCAGCAAAGAAACGGTACAAGAGACCCAGTACTTC; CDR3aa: CASKETVQETQYF
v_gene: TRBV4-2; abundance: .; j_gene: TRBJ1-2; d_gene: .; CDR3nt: TGTGCCAGCAGCCAAGATATTTCAGGATACTACACCTTC; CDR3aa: CASSQDISGYYTF
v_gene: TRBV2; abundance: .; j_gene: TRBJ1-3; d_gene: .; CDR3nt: TGTGCCAGCTCCATGGGGCCCATATATTTT; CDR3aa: CASSMGPIYF
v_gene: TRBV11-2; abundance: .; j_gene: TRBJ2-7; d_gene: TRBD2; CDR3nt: TGTGCCAGCAGCTCACGGGGAGGACTAGCGACCTACGAGCAGTACTTC; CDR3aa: CASSSRGGLATYEQYF
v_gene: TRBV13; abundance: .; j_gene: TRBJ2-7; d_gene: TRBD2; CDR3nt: TGTGCCAGCAGCCCGTGGGGGTTAGCGGGCTCCTACGAGCAGTACTTC; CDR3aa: CASSPWGLAGSYEQYF
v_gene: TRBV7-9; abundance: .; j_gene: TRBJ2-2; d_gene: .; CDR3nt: TGTGCCAGCAGCTTGGGAAACCGGGAGCTGTTTTTT; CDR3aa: CASSLGNRELFF
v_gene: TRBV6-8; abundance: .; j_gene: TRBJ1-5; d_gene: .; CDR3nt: TGTGCCAGCAGTTCACGGACGGCAGATATTAGCAATCAGCCCCAGCATTTT; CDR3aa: CASSSRTADISNQPQHF
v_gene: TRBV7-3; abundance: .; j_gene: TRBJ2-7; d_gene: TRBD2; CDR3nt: TGTGCCAGCAGCTTAACGTCGGCGGGAGGAGTGACCGACCAGTACTTC; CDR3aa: CASSLTSAGGVTDQYF
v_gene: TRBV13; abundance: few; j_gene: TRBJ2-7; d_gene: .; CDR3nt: TGTGCCAGCAGCCCCTCACCCGGGGCCTACGAGCAGTACTTC; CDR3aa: CASSPSPGAYEQYF
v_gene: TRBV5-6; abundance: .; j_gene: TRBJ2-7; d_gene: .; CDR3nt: TGTGCCAGCAGCTTCCGCCTTTTCAATTACGAGCAGTACTTC; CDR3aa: CASSFRLFNYEQYF
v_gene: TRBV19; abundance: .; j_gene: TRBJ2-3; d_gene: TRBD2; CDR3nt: TGTGCCAGTAGTACACTACTAGCGGGGGACACAGATACGCAGTATTTT; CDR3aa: CASSTLLAGDTDTQYF